The 18 T cell receptor beta chains given below trace back to one sample, sequenced in a study of regulatory T cells in long-lasting Graves disease listed by TCRdb under 2021. The library came from multiplex PCR. Instrument used: Illumina HiSeq 4000. TCR beta libraries were built with iRepertoire HTBI primers and Arm-PCR amplification of CDR3 regions. TCRdb trimmed public reads at Q25 via fastp, called clones via MiXCR and kept in-frame beta chains. Rows merge per CDR3 protein into single entries with the most common DNA and genes. In this sample the table shows hundreds of thousands of distinct CDR3 sequences, 15% to 20% of which occur a single time. The biggest ten clones account for more than 20% of the sample. The time point tag for this specimen amounts to: newly diagnosed GD, antithyroid drugs for less than 3 months. RNA was extracted from PBMCs in TRIzol for both TCR sequencing and RNA sequencing.

These sequences were also reported in another study, on T cells in Graves' hyperthyroidism and ophthalmopathy.

Sequences were derived from peripheral blood mononuclear cells (PBMCs), sampled at new diagnosis, from a patient treated with antithyroid drugs. Receptors were obtained from a woman between 40 and 65 years old with Graves disease. Donor details come from another sample of the same person, matched by shared clones.

The chain links TRBV29-1 to TRBJ2-2, with TRBD1 matching over 8 bases. The germline V gene encodes CDR1 SQVTM and CDR2 ANQGSEA. With V trimmed by 4 bases and J by 6 bases, 7 bases remained unmatched. The CDR3 is made up of 14 amino acids. The CDR3 spells CSVGDRMVAGELFF. CDR3 coding DNA: TGCAGCGTTGGGGACAGGATGGTAGCCGGGGAGCTGTTTTTT.

This clonotype was counted a few times. This chain links TRBV6-1 with TRBJ2-2; possibly TRBD1 for D (5 bases). The germline V gene has CDR1 MNHNS and CDR2 SASEGT. This CDR3 contains 13 residues. The germline V and J ends were trimmed by 3 bases and 8 bases, with 10 bases remaining between them. As DNA, the CDR3 is TGTGCCAGCAGTGAGGGGCTAAAGGGGGAGCTGTTTTTT. It yields the protein CASSEGLKGELFF.

The genes are TRBV5-1 and TRBJ2-7; D not certain. Trimming removed 6 bases from V and 1 base from J, with 17 bases in between. Germline values: CDR1 SGHRS, CDR2 YFSETQ. The CDR3 is 15 residues long. CDR3 amino acids: CASTVGNGNSYEQYF. CDR3 nucleotides: TGCGCCAGCACAGTGGGAAATGGGAATTCCTACGAGCAGTACTTC.

Only a few counts were recorded for this clonotype. This chain uses TRBV6-2 or TRBV6-3 with TRBJ1-1; 7 bases align to TRBD1. This CDR3 comprises 14 residues. With 5 bases clipped from V and 2 bases from J, the junction kept 5 bases outside the gene matches. CDR1 and CDR2 from the germline V gene are MNHEY and SVGEGT. The CDR3 loop is CASSPDRINTEAFF. In nucleotides, the CDR3 is TGTGCCAGCAGTCCGGACAGGATAAACACTGAAGCTTTCTTT.

This chain uses TRBV10-3 with TRBJ1-2; D possibly corresponds to TRBD1 (6 bases). Trimming stripped 4 bases from V and 7 bases from J, with 13 bases between. This CDR3 has 13 residues. Looked up from germline, CDR1 is ENHRY and CDR2 is SYGVKD. The CDR3 DNA is TGTGCCATCAGTGCAGGGGAAGGACTTGGCTACACCTTC. This codes for CAISAGEGLGYTF.

The chain couples TRBV29-1 to TRBJ2-3; D call uncertain. CDR1 is SQVTM and CDR2 is ANQGSEA in the germline V gene. Trimming took off 3 bases at V and 4 bases at J, with 8 bases between the two ends. The CDR3 has 12 amino acids. The CDR3 reads CSVEALPDTQYF. The CDR3 DNA reads TGCAGCGTTGAGGCCCTGCCAGATACGCAGTATTTT.

This rearrangement joins TRBV24-1 to TRBJ2-2, with D perhaps matching TRBD1 (6 bases). The V end lost 5 bases, the J end lost 3 bases, and 6 bases lay between the germline ends. The CDR3 loop spans 13 amino acids. The germline CDR1 and CDR2 sequences are KGHDR and SFDVKD. CDR3 in DNA: TGTGCCACCAGTGCAGGGGACACCGGGGAGCTGTTTTTT. This translates into CATSAGDTGELFF.

Many counts were recorded for this clonotype. The V gene is TRBV6-5, the J gene TRBJ2-5; TRBD2 agrees at 7 bases. CDR1 MNHEY and CDR2 SVGAGI come from the germline V gene. J was trimmed by 10 bases and V by 2 bases; bases with no gene match: 10. This CDR3 region has 14 residues. The CDR3 DNA sequence: TGTGCCAGCAGTTACCGACAGCCCACTAGCGACCAGTACTTC. Protein product: CASSYRQPTSDQYF.

The sample holds many counts of this clonotype. The genes are TRBV28 and TRBJ1-4; maybe TRBD1 (5 bases). V lost 5 bases and J 3 bases, leaving 16 bases between the germline ends. The germline gives CDR1 MDHEN, CDR2 SYDVKM. This CDR3 contains 16 residues. Here the CDR3 DNA reads TGTGCCAGCAGTCTAGGGTTCGGCAGGGCTAATGAAAAACTGTTTTTT. Encoded protein: CASSLGFGRANEKLFF. Full variable domain (remainder filled in from reference TRBV28 and TRBJ1-4): DVKVTQSSRYLVKRTGEKVFLECVQDMDHENMFWYRQDPGLGLRLIYFSYDVKMKEKGDIPEGYSVSREKKERFSLILESASTNQTSMYLCASSLGFGRANEKLFFGSGTQLSVL.

This clonotype was counted between two and nine times. The chain joins TRBV20-1 to TRBJ2-7, with D possibly being TRBD1 (6 bases). CDR1 and CDR2 (germline): DFQATT, SNEGSKA (reference sequence). Trimming shortened V by 0 bases and J by 3 bases, and 12 bases separated the two germline ends. This CDR3 spans 14 amino acids. The CDR3 is CSARDQGSGYEQYF. CDR3 coding DNA: TGCAGTGCTAGAGATCAGGGGTCGGGCTACGAGCAGTACTTC.

This clonotype was detected only a few times. The rearrangement links TRBV19 to TRBJ2-3; D gene uncertain. Per the germline V gene, CDR1 is LNHDA and CDR2 is SQIVND (reference sequence). The CDR3 length is 14 residues. The V gene lost 2 bases and the J gene lost 2 bases, with 8 bases spanning the gap. The CDR3 region has the DNA TGTGCCAGTAGTATAACGGAAAACACAGATACGCAGTATTTT. Amino acids: CASSITENTDTQYF.

The chain has TRBV12-3 or TRBV12-4 and TRBJ2-2; 10 bases match TRBD2. V lost 6 bases to trimming and J lost 7 bases; unmatched junction nucleotides: 8. The CDR3 has 15 residues. DNA of the CDR3: TGTGCCAGCAGCCTAGCGGGGGATCCGGGCGGGGAGCTGTTTTTT. Encoded protein: CASSLAGDPGGELFF.

This clonotype has just a few counts. The junction shows a germline mismatch at one end, possibly a read error. This chain uses TRBV20-1 with TRBJ1-2, with 8 positions matching TRBD1. This CDR3 is 14 amino acids long. Germline CDR1 reads DFQATT; CDR2 reads SNEGSKA (reference sequence). The CDR3 loop is CSARKQPGQAEFRF. CDR3 sequence (DNA): TGCAGTGCTAGGAAACAACCGGGACAGGCAGAATTCCGCTTC.

The chain has TRBV4-2 and TRBJ2-5, with TRBD2 matching over 9 bases. Germline CDR1 and CDR2: LGHNA and YNFKEQ. This CDR3 is 16 amino acids long. Germline trimming cut 0 bases from V and 5 bases from J; bases unmatched to any gene: 7. The CDR3 protein is CASSQEWRGGQETQYF. The DNA of the CDR3 is TGTGCCAGCAGCCAAGAATGGCGGGGGGGCCAGGAGACCCAGTACTTC.

This clonotype was recorded many times. The chain combines TRBV20-1 with TRBJ2-1; TRBD1 or TRBD2 may be the D gene (6 bases each). The CDR3 has 13 amino acids. Germline CDR1 reads DFQATT; CDR2 reads SNEGSKA (reference sequence). Trimming shortened V by 5 bases and J by 7 bases, and 15 bases separated the two germline ends. CDR3 DNA: TGCAGTGCTCCGCGAGGAGGGGGGAATGAGCAGTTCTTC. Translated, it gives CSAPRGGGNEQFF.

The chain is built from TRBV5-1 and TRBJ2-1, with 8 nucleotides matching TRBD1. With V trimmed by 4 bases and J by 5 bases, 5 bases remained unmatched. Germline CDR1 SGHRS, CDR2 YFSETQ. The CDR3 length is 14 residues. The CDR3 protein is CASSQGQDHNEQFF. DNA of the CDR3: TGCGCCAGCAGCCAGGGACAGGACCACAATGAGCAGTTCTTC.

A few counts support this clonotype. The rearrangement joins TRBV3-1 to TRBJ2-7; D possibly matches TRBD1 or TRBD2 (6 bases each). CDR3 size: 15 residues. The V gene's germline CDR1 is LGHDT and CDR2 YNNKEL (reference sequence). Trimming took off 0 bases at V and 1 base at J, with 10 bases between the two ends. DNA for the CDR3: TGTGCCAGCAGCCAAGAAGGGGGGAGATCCTACGAGCAGTACTTC. Protein product: CASSQEGGRSYEQYF.

This clonotype has a count of ten or more. V is TRBV9 and J is TRBJ2-7; D might be TRBD2 (6 bases). The V end was cut by 3 bases, the J end by 2 bases, with 12 bases between. Germline CDR1 SGDLS, CDR2 YYNGEE. The CDR3 sequence is 14 residues long. CDR3 sequence reads: CASSADLAAYEQYF. CDR3 coding DNA: TGTGCCAGCAGCGCTGACTTAGCGGCCTACGAGCAGTACTTC.